This T cell receptor (beta chain) was recovered during a study of vaccination effects on CD4 cells after COVID-19 (dated by TCRdb to between 2020 and 2023). Study-level background: Participants received two doses of either the BNT162b2 or the mRNA-1273 mRNA SARS-CoV-2 vaccine. SARS-CoV-2 spike-specific CD4+ TCR repertoires from before and after mRNA vaccination were compared in COVID-19 convalescent patients and in infection-naive vaccine recipients. The full study included approximately nine COVID-19 convalescent patients and several SARS-CoV-2-naive healthy vaccine recipients. Cultures from other donors in the study were sequenced with the Oncomine TCR Beta short-read assay on an Illumina iSeq 100.

In the ViraFEST assay, PBMC were stimulated with viral peptide pools, and TCR sequencing was then used to find antigen-specific CD4+ T cell clonotypes based on their expansion. After 10 days of culture, CD4+ T cells were isolated with the EasySep CD4+ T cell isolation kit. The absence of prior SARS-CoV-2 infection in healthy vaccine recipients was confirmed by negative nucleocapsid antibodies before and after vaccination. Each well held fewer than 2.5 million PBMC cultured in IMDM containing roughly 4.9% human AB serum, 8.5 to 10 IU/ml IL-2 and gentamicin, along with approximately 10 ug/ml peptides. Half of the culture medium was replaced with fresh IL-2-containing medium on days 3 and 7. Unless noted otherwise, every peptide stimulation condition was cultured in triplicate wells. Using Ficoll-Paque Plus gradient centrifugation, PBMC were separated from whole blood and then either used fresh or cryopreserved at -140C. The overlapping peptide pools covered the spike proteins of SARS-CoV-2 and of the common cold coronaviruses HCoV-NL63, HCoV-OC43 and HCoV-229E. Genomic DNA was extracted from cultured CD4+ T cells with the QIAamp micro DNA kit.

Overall study outcomes, separate from this receptor: In healthy vaccine recipients, vaccine-induced clones were almost all SARS-CoV-2 mono-reactive, with only 1 of 255 cross-reactive with common cold coronaviruses. Both infection-induced and vaccine-induced clones contracted markedly at late post-vaccination timepoints, which is consistent with waning T cell responses. The study was limited by a small number of convalescent patients, and early post-infection timepoints were lacking.

Notes on this clone: Which antigen it targets is not known. One base away there is no much larger clone; base qualities are not given.

Libraries came from the immunoSEQ multiplex PCR assay. DNA from the CD4+ T cells that had been cultured and isolated underwent TCR beta CDR3 sequencing. On the authors' methods: Non-productive TCR sequences were removed and reads were trimmed to the CDR3 region, keeping CDR3s of at least 7 amino acids. Antigen-specific clonotypes were identified with the MANAFEST web app by comparing expansion in peptide wells against reference cultures. Positive clones required FDR<0.05 expansion versus reference and all other wells, odds ratio above 5, and frequency above 0.1% in two replicate wells. Clonotypes significantly expanded in SARS-CoV-2 spike wells and in at least one common cold coronavirus spike condition were defined as cross-reactive. Levenshtein distance calculated with the stringdist R package was used to assess CDR3 similarity, and unrooted trees were constructed with ape in R 3.6.1. In its TCRdb copy, this immuneACCESS table keeps in-frame sequences only and misses some clones. Where compared with another copy, unresolved V genes explain less than half of these, and the others have no known cause. From that table come the V and J calls and clone size; the DNA was used to work out D and trimming. The sample yields 25,000 to 30,000 clones; around 75% were counted once. The ten most abundant clones make up roughly 20% of the sample.

From cysteine to phenylalanine, the CDR3 is 15 amino acids long. The CDR3 DNA has 45 bases and is translated from base 1. CDR1 LGHDT and CDR2 YNNKEL are derived from the germline V gene (reference sequence). V and J are truncated by 3 bases and 2 bases respectively, leaving an intervening sequence of 11 bases. The TCR was taken from a human donor who received a COVID-19 vaccine. The starting material was CD4+ T cells from PBMCs cultured with HCoV-NL63 spike peptides, obtained before COVID-19 vaccination. According to the study, the label for this sample's cell subset or site signals: HCoV-NL63 spike overlapping peptide pool stimulation. This chain joins TRBV3-1 (or the pseudogene TRBV3-2) to TRBJ1-3; a confident D gene designation cannot be given. The bases read TGTGCCAGCAGCCAGGCGGCCGGGGCTGGAAACACCATATATTTT. This yields the protein CASSQAAGAGNTIYF.